Following are 6 T cell receptor beta chains from one sample sequenced in a study of OX40 agonist ivuxolimab in advanced cancers. The table came from immunoSEQ multiplex PCR; TCRdb's copy has only in-frame clones and leaves some out. This table has approximately 100,000 clones, around nine tenths appearing once. The starting material was CD4+ or CD8+ T cells sorted from blood, obtained in a trial of the OX40 agonist ivuxolimab. The receptors derive from an adult with an advanced solid tumor such as melanoma, head and neck, liver or kidney cancer.

This clone was detected only once. The rearrangement uses TRBV6-5 and TRBJ2-7, with 7 positions matching TRBD2. Per the germline V gene, CDR1 is MNHEY and CDR2 is SVGAGI. V shed 0 bases and J 2 bases; nucleotides not matched to a gene: 7. This CDR3 spans 16 amino acids. The CDR3, as DNA: TGTGCCAGCAGTTACTCCGTAGCGGGCGACCCCTACGAGCAGTACTTC. It encodes CASSYSVAGDPYEQYF.

The chain couples TRBV11-2 to TRBJ2-2; D tentatively reads TRBD1 or TRBD2 (5 bases each). The CDR3 totals 16 residues. The V and J ends lost 5 bases and 1 base respectively, with 14 bases between them. Germline V gives CDR1 SGHAT, CDR2 FQNNGV. The CDR3 here is CASSQAGTQNTGELFF. CDR3 nucleotides: TGTGCCAGCAGCCAGGCCGGGACCCAGAACACCGGGGAGCTGTTTTTT. Based on the CDR3 plus reference TRBV11-2 and TRBJ2-2, the full variable domain is EAGVAQSPRYKIIEKRQSVAFWCNPISGHATLYWYQQILGQGPKLLIQFQNNGVVDDSQLPKDRFSAERLKGVDSTLKIQPAKLEDSAVYLCASSQAGTQNTGELFFGEGSRLTVL.

J is TRBJ2-7 and V is TRBV6-1, with D perhaps TRBD2 (5 bases). The ends were cut back, 4 bases at V and 2 bases at J, with 15 bases in the middle. From germline, CDR1 is MNHNS and CDR2 SASEGT. The CDR3 is 15 residues long. The CDR3 protein is CASSAAVEGPYEQYF. The CDR3 nucleotides are TGTGCCAGCAGTGCAGCCGTCGAGGGTCCCTACGAGCAGTACTTC.

The rearrangement links TRBV11-3 to TRBJ2-3, with D uncertain. This CDR3 region has 14 residues. Trimming cost V 5 bases and J 2 bases, with 11 bases left between them. The germline gives CDR1 SGHNT, CDR2 YENEEA. CDR3: CASSQMTHTDTQYF. Here the CDR3 DNA reads TGTGCCAGCAGCCAAATGACCCACACAGATACGCAGTATTTT.

The chain joins TRBV5-1 to TRBJ1-2, with no clear D. Germline CDR1 reads SGHRS; CDR2 reads YFSETQ. The CDR3 consists of 14 residues. Between the trimmed V and J ends, which lost 4 bases and 1 base, there was a span of 11 bases. CDR3 sequence (DNA): TGCGCCAGCAGCGCCACTACAGTTAACTATGGCTACACCTTC. The encoded protein is CASSATTVNYGYTF.

V and J are TRBV10-1 and TRBJ2-1; 8 bases align to TRBD2. CDR3 length: 16 residues. Germline V gene data show CDR1 as WNHNN and CDR2 as SYGVQD (reference sequence). Germline trimming cut 2 bases from V and 3 bases from J; bases unmatched to any gene: 6. CDR3 amino acids: CASSEGRGGFYNEQFF. The CDR3 DNA reads as TGCGCCAGCAGTGAGGGACGGGGGGGCTTCTACAATGAGCAGTTCTTC.